The clone carrying this TCR beta chain is medium-sized. Its cognate antigen is unknown. This record belongs to a study of T cell repertoires in aging, cancer and after chemotherapy. In the study overall: Chronic lymphocytic leukemia patients on fludarabine- or bendamustine-based regimens gave paired samples before and after chemotherapy. Study-level findings and limits: Age-matched healthy donors had significantly more diverse, less clonal blood TCR repertoires than untreated cancer patients. In hematological cancer patients, infiltrated lymphoid organs may have impaired thymic emigration or peripheral T cell expansion. Immunological memory after chemotherapy cannot be judged from the repertoire data.

TRB rearrangements spanning V, D and J were amplified using mixed TRB-A/B primers. TCRdb re-analysed the multiplex PCR reads in MiXCR, keeping a single row per CDR3 protein. The table shows 1,500 to 2,000 distinct CDR3 sequences, with roughly 30% occurring only once. Amplification of TCR beta used genomic DNA extracted from peripheral blood. V shed 0 bases and J shed 5 bases, with 16 bases lying between them. The CDR3 contains 16 residues. CDR1 SGHDT and CDR2 YYEEEE come from the germline V gene. This chain uses TRBV5-6 with TRBJ2-3; the D is unclear. This TCR was sampled from a human donor with a blood cancer. Source material: blood. The CDR3 region has the DNA TGTGCCAGCAGCTTGGTACGCTCCCCAGCCATAGATACGCAGTATTTT. This translates into CASSLVRSPAIDTQYF.